Shown below are 18 T cell receptor beta chains from a single sample sequenced in a study of blood T cell repertoires in COVID-19. The data were produced by immunoSEQ multiplex PCR, yet TCRdb's version contains in-frame clones alone and is incomplete. Here the sample spans a few hundred thousand clones, roughly 88% being singletons. Sequencing was carried out using PBMCs or T cells enriched from blood (not recorded which). Receptors originate from a woman aged 40 to 49 who had recovered from COVID-19.

V and J are TRBV5-6 and TRBJ1-1, with TRBD1 identical over 7 bases. Trimming at V came to 0 bases and at J to 1 base, leaving 3 bases not matched to a gene. CDR1 and CDR2 from the germline V gene are SGHDT and YYEEEE. The CDR3 is made up of 15 amino acids. CDR3 sequence (DNA): TGTGCCAGCAGCTTGGCGAGACAGGGGAACACTGAAGCTTTCTTT. As protein: CASSLARQGNTEAFF. Filled out from reference TRBV5-6 and TRBJ1-1, the complete variable domain reads DAGVTQSPTHLIKTRGQQVTLRCSPKSGHDTVSWYQQALGQGPQFIFQYYEEEERQRGNFPDRFSGHQFPNYSSELNVNALLLGDSALYLCASSLARQGNTEAFFGQGTRLTVV.

V gene TRBV11-1 combines with J gene TRBJ2-7; TRBD1 might be the D (6 bases). The V gene's germline CDR1 is SGHAT and CDR2 FQDESV (reference sequence). The CDR3 has 13 amino acids. Trimming left V 6 bases short and J 0 bases short, with 9 bases between. The CDR3 region is CASRQGFSYEQYF. CDR3 DNA: TGTGCCAGCAGACAGGGTTTCTCCTACGAGCAGTACTTC.

The chain recombines TRBV27 with TRBJ2-7, with a weak D call TRBD2 (7 bases). Deletions cut 3 bases from V and 6 bases from J, with 12 bases between. CDR1 MNHEY and CDR2 SMNVEV come from the germline V gene (reference sequence). The CDR3 contains 13 residues. The CDR3 is CASSFGGPGEQYF. The DNA for the CDR3 is TGTGCCAGCAGTTTCGGGGGGCCCGGCGAGCAGTACTTC.

The chain recombines TRBV19 with TRBJ1-2, with D possibly being TRBD1 (6 bases). Trimming pared 6 bases from V and 4 bases from J, leaving 15 bases between. Germline lookup yields CDR1 LNHDA and CDR2 SQIVND (reference sequence). This CDR3 is 14 amino acids long. The DNA for the CDR3 is TGTGCCAGTAGCATTCAAGGACAGCTCTATGGCTACACCTTC. This codes for CASSIQGQLYGYTF.

The chain is built from TRBV13 and TRBJ2-2, with 9 bases lining up with TRBD2. The CDR3 covers 16 residues. J was trimmed by 4 bases and V by 0 bases; bases with no gene match: 3. In germline, CDR1 is PRHDT, CDR2 FYEKMQ (reference sequence). The DNA for the CDR3 is TGTGCCAGCAGCTTAGGGCTAGCGGGACTCACCGGGGAGCTGTTTTTT. It specifies CASSLGLAGLTGELFF. Based on the CDR3 plus reference TRBV13 and TRBJ2-2, the full variable domain is AAGVIQSPRHLIKEKRETATLKCYPIPRHDTVYWYQQGPGQDPQFLISFYEKMQSDKGSIPDRFSAQQFSDYHSELNMSSLELGDSALYFCASSLGLAGLTGELFFGEGSRLTVL.

This clone occurred a few times. The rearrangement links TRBV7-9 to TRBJ2-1; possibly TRBD1 for D (5 bases). V gave up 5 bases and J gave up 7 bases, with 18 bases separating them. CDR1 SEHNR and CDR2 FQNEAQ come from the germline V gene (reference sequence). CDR3 size: 15 residues. The CDR3 reads CASSPRNRRGNEQFF. CDR3 DNA: TGTGCCAGCAGCCCAAGGAACCGAAGGGGTAATGAGCAGTTCTTC. Looking up the rest from reference TRBV7-9 and TRBJ2-1 gives the full variable domain: DTGVSQNPRHKITKRGQNVTFRCDPISEHNRLYWYRQTLGQGPEFLTYFQNEAQLEKSRLLSDRFSAERPKGSFSTLEIQRTEQGDSAMYLCASSPRNRRGNEQFFGPGTRLTVL.

The rearrangement joins TRBV2 to TRBJ2-3; 8 bases align to TRBD1. Trimming removed 6 bases from V and 6 bases from J; junction bases left unmatched: 8. Germline CDR1 SNHLY, CDR2 FYNNEI. There are 14 residues in the CDR3. CDR3 bases: TGTGCCAGCAGGCCAACAGGGGGAATCGATACGCAGTATTTT. It is translated as CASRPTGGIDTQYF.

The chain has TRBV6-2 or TRBV6-3 and TRBJ2-3; 10 bases fit TRBD2. CDR1 is MNHEY and CDR2 is SVGEGT in the germline V gene. CDR3 size: 20 residues. V shed 6 bases, J shed 1 base, and the junction held 19 bases outside the gene matches. The CDR3: CASSPPPRLAGEKRTDTQYF. The DNA for the CDR3 is TGTGCCAGCAGCCCTCCACCGCGGCTAGCGGGGGAGAAACGCACAGATACGCAGTATTTT.

The chain is built from TRBV24-1 and TRBJ2-5, with 10 bases lining up with TRBD2. The J segment lost 5 bases and the V segment lost 0 bases, leaving 11 bases of the junction unmatched. CDR1 KGHDR and CDR2 SFDVKD come from the germline V gene. The CDR3 is made up of 18 amino acids. The CDR3, as DNA: TGTGCCACCAGTGATTTGACTAGCGGGGACTTGTTGGAGGAGACCCAGTACTTC. Translation gives CATSDLTSGDLLEETQYF.

The chain has TRBV7-8 and TRBJ1-6; 8 bases line up with TRBD1. The germline V gene has CDR1 SGHVS and CDR2 FQNEAQ. The CDR3 runs 15 residues. The V gene end was trimmed by 6 bases and the J gene end by 6 bases; junction bases not matched to a gene: 7. The CDR3 bases are TGTGCCAGCAGACGAGGACAGGGCCCTAATTCACCCCTCCACTTT. This gives the protein CASRRGQGPNSPLHF.

This chain joins TRBV2 and TRBJ2-3, with 7 bases aligning to TRBD1. This CDR3 region has 18 residues. After removal of 0 bases from V and 0 bases from J, the junction contained 9 bases not matched to a gene. The V gene's germline CDR1 is SNHLY and CDR2 FYNNEI. In DNA form, the CDR3 reads TGTGCCAGCAGTGAAGCGGGTGTCGGGGACAGAAGCACAGATACGCAGTATTTT. This gives the protein CASSEAGVGDRSTDTQYF.

This clone was found once. The V and J genes are TRBV5-1 and TRBJ1-5; D unresolved. This CDR3 has 13 amino acids. Germline V gene data show CDR1 as SGHRS and CDR2 as YFSETQ. The ends were cut back, 2 bases at V and 2 bases at J, with 5 bases in the middle. The CDR3 region is CASSFERNQPQHF. As DNA, the CDR3 is TGCGCCAGCAGCTTCGAGCGCAATCAGCCCCAGCATTTT.

The chain combines TRBV5-1 with TRBJ2-1, with 8 bases lining up with TRBD2. The trim removed 7 bases at V and 8 bases at J, leaving 14 bases unmatched. Germline V gene lookup returns CDR1 SGHRS and CDR2 YFSETQ. This CDR3 is 15 amino acids long. In DNA form, the CDR3 reads TGCGCCAGCTCCGACAGCGGGAGCTTTACCCATGAGCAGTTCTTC. This encodes CASSDSGSFTHEQFF.

The rearrangement uses TRBV7-2 and TRBJ1-5; D may be TRBD1 (5 bases). CDR3 length equals 16 residues. V was cut by 1 base and J by 3 bases, with 13 bases left in between. Germline V CDR1 and CDR2: SGHTA, FQGNSA. The CDR3 region is CASSLVGGEFNQPQHF. The CDR3 DNA reads as TGTGCCAGCAGCTTAGTGGGAGGGGAGTTCAATCAGCCCCAGCATTTT.

This clone was picked up one time. V is TRBV27 and J is TRBJ1-1; 7 bases fit TRBD1. Germline-derived CDR1 and CDR2 are MNHEY and SMNVEV (reference sequence). The V gene end was trimmed by 5 bases and the J gene end by 4 bases; junction bases not matched to a gene: 7. The CDR3 runs to 14 residues. The CDR3 loop is CASSVQGMVTEAFF. DNA for the CDR3: TGTGCCAGCAGTGTACAGGGGATGGTCACTGAAGCTTTCTTT.

The V and J genes are TRBV2 and TRBJ1-2; maybe TRBD1 (5 bases). Germline V lookup: CDR1 SNHLY, CDR2 FYNNEI. The V gene lost 6 bases and the J gene lost 0 bases, with 8 bases spanning the gap. The CDR3 totals 13 residues. The CDR3 protein is CASSPGANYGYTF. In DNA form, the CDR3 reads TGTGCCAGCAGCCCGGGGGCTAACTATGGCTACACCTTC.

This rearrangement joins TRBV19 to TRBJ1-1, with 9 bases that match TRBD1. Trimming at V came to 6 bases and at J to 0 bases, leaving 11 bases not matched to a gene. Germline-derived CDR1 and CDR2 are LNHDA and SQIVND (reference sequence). The length of the CDR3 is 17 residues. This CDR3 is CASRIQDRGWVNTEAFF. The CDR3 DNA is TGTGCCAGTAGGATCCAGGACAGGGGATGGGTGAACACTGAAGCTTTCTTT.

The chain joins TRBV24-1 to TRBJ1-1, with 8 bases that match TRBD1. The V gene's germline CDR1 is KGHDR and CDR2 SFDVKD. V was clipped by 4 bases and J by 4 bases; unmatched bases: 7. The CDR3 covers 15 residues. For the CDR3, the DNA is TGTGCCACCAGTGAAGGACAGGGTTATAGCACTGAAGCTTTCTTT. Its translation: CATSEGQGYSTEAFF.